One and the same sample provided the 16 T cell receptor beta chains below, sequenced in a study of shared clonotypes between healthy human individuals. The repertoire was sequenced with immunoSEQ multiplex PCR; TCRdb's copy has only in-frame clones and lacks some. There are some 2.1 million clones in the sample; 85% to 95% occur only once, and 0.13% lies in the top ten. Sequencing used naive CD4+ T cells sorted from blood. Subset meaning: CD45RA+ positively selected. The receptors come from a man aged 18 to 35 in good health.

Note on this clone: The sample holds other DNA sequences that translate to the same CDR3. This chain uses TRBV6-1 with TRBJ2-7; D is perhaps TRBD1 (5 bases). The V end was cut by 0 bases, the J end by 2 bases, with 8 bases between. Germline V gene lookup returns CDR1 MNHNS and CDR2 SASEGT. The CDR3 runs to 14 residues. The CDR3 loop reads CASSEADRPYEQYF. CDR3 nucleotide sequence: TGTGCCAGCAGTGAAGCTGACAGACCCTACGAGCAGTACTTC.

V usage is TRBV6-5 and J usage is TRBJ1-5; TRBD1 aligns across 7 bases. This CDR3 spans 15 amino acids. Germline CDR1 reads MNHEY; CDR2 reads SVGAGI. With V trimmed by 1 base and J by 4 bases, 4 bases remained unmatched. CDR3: CASSYYRDSNQPQHF. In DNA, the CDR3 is TGTGCCAGCAGTTACTATAGGGACAGTAATCAGCCCCAGCATTTT.

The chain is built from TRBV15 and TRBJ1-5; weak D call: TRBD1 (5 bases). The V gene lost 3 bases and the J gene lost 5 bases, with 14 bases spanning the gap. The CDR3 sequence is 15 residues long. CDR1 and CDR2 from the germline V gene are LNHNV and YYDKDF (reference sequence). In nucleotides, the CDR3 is TGTGCCACCAGCAGTCCCGGGGACGGTCATCAGCCCCAGCATTTT. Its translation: CATSSPGDGHQPQHF.

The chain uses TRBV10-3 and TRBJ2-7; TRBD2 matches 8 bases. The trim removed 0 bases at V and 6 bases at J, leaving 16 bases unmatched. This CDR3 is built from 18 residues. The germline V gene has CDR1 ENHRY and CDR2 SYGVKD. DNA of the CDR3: TGTGCCATCAGTGAGTCCCCGTCCCGGACGGGAGGGCGAGGCGAGCAGTACTTC. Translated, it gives CAISESPSRTGGRGEQYF.

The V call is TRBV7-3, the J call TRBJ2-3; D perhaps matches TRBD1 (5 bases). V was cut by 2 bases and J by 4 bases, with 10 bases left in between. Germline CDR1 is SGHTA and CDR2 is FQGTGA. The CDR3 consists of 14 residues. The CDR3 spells CASSLGAGPDTQYF. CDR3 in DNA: TGTGCCAGCAGCTTAGGGGCAGGGCCAGATACGCAGTATTTT.

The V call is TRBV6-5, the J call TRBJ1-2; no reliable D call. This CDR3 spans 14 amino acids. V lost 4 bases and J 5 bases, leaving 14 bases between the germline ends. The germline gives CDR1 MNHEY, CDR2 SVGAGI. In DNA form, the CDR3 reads TGTGCCAGCAGTTCACGAGATCGGAGGTATGGCTACACCTTC. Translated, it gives CASSSRDRRYGYTF.

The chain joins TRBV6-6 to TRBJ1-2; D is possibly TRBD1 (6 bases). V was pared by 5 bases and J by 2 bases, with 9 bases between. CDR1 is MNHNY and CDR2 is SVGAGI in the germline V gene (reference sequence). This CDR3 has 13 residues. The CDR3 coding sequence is TGTGCCAGCAGTCAGGGGTTGAACTATGGCTACACCTTC. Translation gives CASSQGLNYGYTF.

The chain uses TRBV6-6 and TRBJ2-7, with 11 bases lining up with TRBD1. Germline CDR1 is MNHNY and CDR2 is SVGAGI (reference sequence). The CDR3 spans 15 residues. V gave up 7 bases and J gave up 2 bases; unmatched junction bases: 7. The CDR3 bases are TGTGCCAGCACCCTCGGGACAGGGGGTGCCTACGAGCAGTACTTC. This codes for CASTLGTGGAYEQYF.

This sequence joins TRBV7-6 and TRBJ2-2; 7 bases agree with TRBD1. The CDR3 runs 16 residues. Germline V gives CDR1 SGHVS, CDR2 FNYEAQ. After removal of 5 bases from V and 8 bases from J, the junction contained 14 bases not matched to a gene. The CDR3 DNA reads TGTGCCAGCAGCCCTAGCCCGACAGGGAATGGGGGGGAGCTGTTTTTT. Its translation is CASSPSPTGNGGELFF.

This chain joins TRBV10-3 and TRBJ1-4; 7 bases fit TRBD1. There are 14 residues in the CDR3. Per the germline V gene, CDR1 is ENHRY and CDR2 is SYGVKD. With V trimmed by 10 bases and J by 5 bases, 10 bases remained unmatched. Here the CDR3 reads CASGSDRDNEKLFF. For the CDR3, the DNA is TGTGCCAGCGGCTCCGACAGGGACAATGAAAAACTGTTTTTT.

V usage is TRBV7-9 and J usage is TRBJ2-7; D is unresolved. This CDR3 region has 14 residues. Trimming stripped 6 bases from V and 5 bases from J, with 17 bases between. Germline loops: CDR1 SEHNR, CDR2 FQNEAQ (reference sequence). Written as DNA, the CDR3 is TGTGCCAGCAGTCGACAATCCATCACCCACGAGCAGTACTTC. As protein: CASSRQSITHEQYF.

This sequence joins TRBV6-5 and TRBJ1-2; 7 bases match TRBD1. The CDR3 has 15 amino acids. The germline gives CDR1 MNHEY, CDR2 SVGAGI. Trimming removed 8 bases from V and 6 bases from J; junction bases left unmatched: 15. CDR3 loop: CASRPRLGQIHGYTF. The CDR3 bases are TGTGCCAGCCGGCCACGCCTGGGACAGATCCATGGCTACACCTTC.

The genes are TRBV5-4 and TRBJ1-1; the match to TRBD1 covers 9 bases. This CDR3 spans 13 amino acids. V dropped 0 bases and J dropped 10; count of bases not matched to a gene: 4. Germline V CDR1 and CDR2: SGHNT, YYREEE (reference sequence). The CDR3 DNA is TGTGCCAGCAGCTTGGATCCGACAGGGGGAGCTTTCTTT. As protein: CASSLDPTGGAFF.

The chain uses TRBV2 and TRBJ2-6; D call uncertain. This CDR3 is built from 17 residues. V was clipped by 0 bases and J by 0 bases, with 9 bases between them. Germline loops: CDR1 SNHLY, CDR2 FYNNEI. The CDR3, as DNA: TGTGCCAGCAGTGAAGCGCTTCAGTCCTCTGGGGCCAACGTCCTGACTTTC. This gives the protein CASSEALQSSGANVLTF.

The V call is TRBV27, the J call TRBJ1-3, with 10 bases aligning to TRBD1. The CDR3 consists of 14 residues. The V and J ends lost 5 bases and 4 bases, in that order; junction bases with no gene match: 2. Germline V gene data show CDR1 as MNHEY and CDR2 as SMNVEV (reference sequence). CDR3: CASSRQGAGNTIYF. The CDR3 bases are TGTGCCAGCAGTCGACAGGGGGCAGGAAACACCATATATTTT.

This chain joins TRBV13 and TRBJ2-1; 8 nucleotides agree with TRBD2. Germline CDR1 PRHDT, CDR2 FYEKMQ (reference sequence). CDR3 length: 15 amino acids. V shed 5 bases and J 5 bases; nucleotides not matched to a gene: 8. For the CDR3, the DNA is TGTGCCAGCAGCCGGGAGGGCCTCTTGCACAATGAGCAGTTCTTC. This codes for CASSREGLLHNEQFF.